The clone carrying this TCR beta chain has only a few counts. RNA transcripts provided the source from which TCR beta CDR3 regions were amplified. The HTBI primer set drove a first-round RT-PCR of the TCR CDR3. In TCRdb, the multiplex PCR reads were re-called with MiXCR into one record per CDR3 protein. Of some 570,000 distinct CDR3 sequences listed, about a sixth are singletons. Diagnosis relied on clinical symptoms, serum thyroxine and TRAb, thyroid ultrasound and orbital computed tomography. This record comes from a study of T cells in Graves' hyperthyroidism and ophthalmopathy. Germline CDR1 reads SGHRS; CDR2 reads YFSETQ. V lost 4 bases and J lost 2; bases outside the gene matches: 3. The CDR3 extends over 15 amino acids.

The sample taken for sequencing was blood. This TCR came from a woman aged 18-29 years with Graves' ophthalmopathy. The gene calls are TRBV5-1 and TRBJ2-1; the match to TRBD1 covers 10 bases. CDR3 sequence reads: CASSHGQGAYNEQFF. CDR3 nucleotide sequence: TGCGCCAGCAGCCATGGACAGGGGGCCTACAATGAGCAGTTCTTC.